This T cell receptor beta chain was recovered during a study of neurological immune-mediated disorders. Broader study findings: HTLV-1-associated myelopathy displayed the greatest TCR clonal expansion, and multiple sclerosis exhibited the smallest, lower than that of healthy controls. The phylogenetic placement of 18 of 34 multiple sclerosis patients' repertoires in one related-CDR3 cluster constitutes a possible signature.

The cDNA was synthesized by 5'RACE incorporating 10-nucleotide random UMIs. MiXCR was run by TCRdb on the 5' RACE reads, yielding one entry per CDR3 protein. The top ten hold less than 3.5% of the sample, which has 60,000 to 80,000 distinct CDR3 sequences, less than 6% seen once. Comment on this clonotype: The antigen remains unidentified.

Germline V gene sequence: CDR1 SGHRS, CDR2 YFSETQ. The CDR3 is 15 residues long. V lost 0 bases, J lost 1 base, and 10 bases lay in between. The genes are TRBV5-1 and TRBJ1-1; a weak D match, TRBD1 (5 bases). Material for sequencing was PBMCs. The TCR originated in a woman aged 50 to 65 with multiple sclerosis. This CDR3 reads CASSLAAGQNTEAFF. CDR3 bases: TGCGCCAGCAGCTTGGCCGCAGGGCAGAACACTGAAGCTTTCTTT.